This T cell receptor beta chain was recovered during a study of blood T cell repertoires in COVID-19. Study summary: Sites in the United States, Italy and Spain provided acute and convalescent COVID-19 samples.

In the authors' workflow: Estimates of nucleated cell counts were drawn from the amplification of reference gene primers. TCRdb's copy holds only in-frame clones and misses some; the assay was immunoSEQ multiplex PCR. From that table come the V and J calls and clone size; the DNA was used to work out D and trimming. This sample has more than 50,000 clones, with roughly 88% found just once. The CDR3 totals 13 residues. Deletions cut 0 bases from V and 7 bases from J, with 9 bases between. The chain is built from TRBV12-3 or TRBV12-4 and TRBJ1-2; D gene unclear. This sequence originates from a human donor in a cohort sampled during active COVID-19. The sample consisted of peripheral blood. The CDR3 DNA sequence: TGTGCCAGCAGTTTAGCGCTAATCGGTGGCTACACCTTC. This encodes CASSLALIGGYTF.